The 13 T cell receptor beta chains in this list originate from one sample, sequenced in a study of patients and donors after allogeneic stem cell transplantation. TCRdb redid the calling of the RT-PCR reads with MiXCR, one entry per CDR3 protein. Here the sample spans about 160,000 distinct CDR3 sequences, more than 20% being singletons. Sample: blood, either unsorted or a sorted T cell fraction (not recorded which). The source of these receptors is a human donor who was either an allogeneic HSCT recipient or a stem cell or donor lymphocyte infusion donor (not recorded which). It is not recorded whose cells these are; they may come from a transplant donor.

The rearrangement uses TRBV10-3 and TRBJ2-3; the D gene is possibly TRBD2 (5 bases). This CDR3 comprises 14 residues. From germline, CDR1 is ENHRY and CDR2 SYGVKD. Trimming pared 4 bases from V and 8 bases from J, leaving 16 bases between. The DNA of the CDR3 is TGTGCCATCAGTGTCGACGGCAGCGCGGGTACGCAGTATTTT. Its translation: CAISVDGSAGTQYF.

The chain is built from TRBV10-3 and TRBJ2-7; 9 positions agree with TRBD1. Looked up from germline, CDR1 is ENHRY and CDR2 is SYGVKD. CDR3 length equals 16 residues. The V segment lost 3 bases and the J segment 4 bases; nucleotides outside the gene matches: 10. The CDR3 region is CAISETGQGNWYEQYF. CDR3 nucleotides: TGTGCCATCAGTGAAACCGGACAGGGGAATTGGTACGAGCAGTACTTC.

The V gene is TRBV5-1, the J gene TRBJ2-7, with D tentatively TRBD1 (6 bases). Germline CDR1 reads SGHRS; CDR2 reads YFSETQ. Trimming removed 3 bases from V and 6 bases from J, with 10 bases in between. The length of the CDR3 is 12 residues. The CDR3 here is CASSSTGSEQYF. CDR3 DNA: TGCGCCAGCAGCTCTACAGGGAGCGAGCAGTACTTC.

Here the CDR3 reads CASSLGFETQYF. The CDR3, as DNA: TGTGCCAGCAGCTTAGGTTTCGAGACCCAGTACTTC. The genes are TRBV11-2 and TRBJ2-5, with D hard to call. The CDR3 contains 12 residues. Trimming pared 1 base from V and 5 bases from J, leaving 5 bases between. Germline V CDR1 and CDR2: SGHAT, FQNNGV.

The chain carries TRBV4-3 and TRBJ1-1; 8 bases match TRBD1. The CDR3 spans 16 residues. Germline-derived CDR1 and CDR2 are LGHNA and YSLEER. Germline trimming cut 2 bases from V and 0 bases from J; bases unmatched to any gene: 5. Written as DNA, the CDR3 is TGCGCCAGCAGCCAACTTACAGGGGGGGTGAACACTGAAGCTTTCTTT. The encoded protein is CASSQLTGGVNTEAFF.

This clonotype showed up just a few times. The V gene is TRBV7-9, the J gene TRBJ1-4; TRBD1 might be the D (5 bases). The CDR3 contains 16 residues. Trimming removed 5 bases from V and 0 bases from J, with 13 bases in between. Germline V gives CDR1 SEHNR, CDR2 FQNEAQ (reference sequence). The CDR3 DNA is TGTGCCAGCAGCAGGACCGACAGTGCAACTAATGAAAAACTGTTTTTT. This encodes CASSRTDSATNEKLFF.

The chain is built from TRBV6-5 and TRBJ1-5, with 7 positions matching TRBD1. The J segment lost 2 bases and the V segment lost 5 bases, leaving 3 bases of the junction unmatched. This CDR3 comprises 14 residues. The germline CDR1 and CDR2 sequences are MNHEY and SVGAGI. CDR3 DNA: TGTGCCAGCAGTGTTACAGGGGGCAATCAGCCCCAGCATTTT. This codes for CASSVTGGNQPQHF.

This clonotype came up a few times. The chain is built from TRBV29-1 and TRBJ1-2, with TRBD1 as a possible D gene (6 bases). The CDR3 length is 12 residues. The V end was cut by 5 bases, the J end by 7 bases, with 14 bases between. CDR1 and CDR2 (germline): SQVTM, ANQGSEA. The CDR3 nucleotides are TGCAGCGTTAAACAGGGCCGAGGTGGCTACACCTTC. It translates to CSVKQGRGGYTF.

Ten or more counts support this clonotype. This chain links TRBV20-1 with TRBJ1-1; no firm D call. From germline, CDR1 is DFQATT and CDR2 SNEGSKA (reference sequence). Trimming removed 3 bases at V and 4 bases at J, with 6 bases between. The CDR3 extends over 11 amino acids. For the CDR3, the DNA is TGCAGTGCTAGGGCAGCCACTGAAGCTTTCTTT. Protein: CSARAATEAFF.

The V call is TRBV19, the J call TRBJ2-1, with TRBD1 as a possible D gene (6 bases). V dropped 3 bases and J dropped 4 bases, with 10 bases sitting between them. Germline assignment: CDR1 LNHDA and CDR2 SQIVND (reference sequence). There are 14 residues in the CDR3. The CDR3 reads CASSILTGYNEQFF. The CDR3 nucleotides read TGTGCCAGTAGTATTCTAACAGGGTACAATGAGCAGTTCTTC.

This rearrangement joins TRBV9 to TRBJ2-1; 11 nucleotides agree with TRBD2. V lost 0 bases and J lost 2; bases outside the gene matches: 10. This CDR3 comprises 19 residues. Looked up from germline, CDR1 is SGDLS and CDR2 is YYNGEE. The DNA for the CDR3 is TGTGCCAGCAGCGTAGGGGCTAGCGGGAGGAATGTAACCTACAATGAGCAGTTCTTC. The encoded protein is CASSVGASGRNVTYNEQFF.

The V and J genes are TRBV12-3 or TRBV12-4 and TRBJ2-5; D unclear. Trimming left V 6 bases short and J 2 bases short, with 13 bases between. The CDR3 length is 14 residues. The CDR3 region has the DNA TGTGCCAGCAGCCCCGACCGGCCTCAAGAGACCCAGTACTTC. Its protein product is CASSPDRPQETQYF.

J is TRBJ1-5 and V is TRBV12-3 or TRBV12-4; D is possibly TRBD1 (6 bases). There are 16 residues in the CDR3. V lost 8 bases and J lost 1, with 18 bases in between. Written as DNA, the CDR3 is TGTGCCAGCGGATTGACCCCGGGACAAAGCAATCAGCCCCAGCATTTT. It translates to CASGLTPGQSNQPQHF.